The clone carrying this TCR beta chain was detected ten times or more. Antigen unknown. CDR3 length: 14 amino acids. V was cut by 6 bases and J by 9 bases, with 15 bases left in between. Germline CDR1 reads MDHEN; CDR2 reads SYDVKM. This entry comes from a study of T cells in Graves' hyperthyroidism and ophthalmopathy. The CDR3 regions of TCR beta were amplified from RNA transcripts. Researchers ran a first-round RT-PCR on the TCR CDR3 using the HTBI primer set. TCRdb used MiXCR to reprocess the multiplex PCR reads, holding one entry per CDR3 protein. The sample records fewer than 500,000 distinct CDR3 sequences, over 12% being singletons. Lactation, pregnancy, other autoimmune disease or uncontrolled infection excluded patients. On the basis of clinical symptoms, serum thyroxine and TRAb, thyroid ultrasound and orbital computed tomography, diagnoses were made. Study-wide results and limits: Most thyroid clonotypes expanded above 0.001 appeared in blood too.

Material: blood. This clonotype originated in a man aged 18 to 29 with Graves' ophthalmopathy. This sequence joins TRBV28 and TRBJ1-6; D not certain. The DNA of the CDR3 is TGTGCCAGCAGCATACGGACTACCCGTTCACCCCTCCACTTT. Translation: CASSIRTTRSPLHF.